One and the same sample provided the 12 T cell receptor beta chains below, sequenced in a study of blood T cell repertoires in COVID-19. The repertoire was sequenced with immunoSEQ multiplex PCR; TCRdb's copy has only in-frame clones and lacks some. The sample gives roughly 82,000 clones, around 82% of which show up once; 10% is in the top ten. The sample consisted of peripheral blood. Receptors were obtained from a man aged 55 to 70 with acute or convalescent COVID-19.

This clone was counted a single time. V is TRBV27 and J is TRBJ2-1, with D perhaps matching TRBD2 (5 bases). Trimming stripped 5 bases from V and 9 bases from J, with 11 bases between. Germline CDR1 reads MNHEY; CDR2 reads SMNVEV (reference sequence). The CDR3 totals 12 residues. CDR3 nucleotide sequence: TGTGCCAGCAGTGGGAGCGGAGCTGAGCAGTTCTTC. Amino acids: CASSGSGAEQFF.

DNA of the CDR3: TGTGCCATCAGTGGTGACAGGGATGAGCAGTTCTTC. It is translated as CAISGDRDEQFF. J is TRBJ2-1 and V is TRBV10-3, with 7 positions matching TRBD1. Germline V gene data show CDR1 as ENHRY and CDR2 as SYGVKD. This CDR3 has 12 amino acids. V lost 4 bases, J lost 8 bases, and 2 bases stayed unmatched.

The chain links TRBV7-8 to TRBJ1-1; D might be TRBD1 (5 bases). CDR1 is SGHVS and CDR2 is FQNEAQ in the germline V gene. The CDR3 consists of 13 residues. Trimming removed 7 bases from V and 8 bases from J, with 17 bases in between. CDR3 amino acids: CASNSREGPEAFF. The DNA for the CDR3 is TGTGCCAGCAACTCCCGGGAGGGGCCCGAAGCTTTCTTT.

The V and J genes are TRBV3-1 (or the pseudogene TRBV3-2) and TRBJ2-3; D is unclear. Germline V CDR1 and CDR2: LGHDT, YNNKEL (reference sequence). Trimming took 5 bases from V and 1 from J, leaving 16 bases between them. The CDR3 is made up of 16 amino acids. As DNA, the CDR3 is TGTGCCAGCAGCTTCCGTTGGCTCCGCCGCACAGATACGCAGTATTTT. Its protein product is CASSFRWLRRTDTQYF.

Notes on this clone: The same CDR3 also results from other DNA sequences found in this sample. The CDR3 sequence: CASRTSGVTDTQYF. Written as DNA, the CDR3 is TGTGCCAGTAGGACTAGCGGGGTGACAGATACGCAGTATTTT. The V gene is TRBV19, the J gene TRBJ2-3, with 11 nucleotides matching TRBD2. Germline CDR1 reads LNHDA; CDR2 reads SQIVND (reference sequence). There are 14 residues in the CDR3. Germline trimming cut 6 bases from V and 3 bases from J; bases unmatched to any gene: 2.

This clone was counted only a few times. This sequence joins TRBV11-2 and TRBJ2-7; D may be TRBD2 (6 bases). V shed 0 bases and J shed 0 bases, with 15 bases lying between them. The CDR3 length is 17 residues. Per the germline V gene, CDR1 is SGHAT and CDR2 is FQNNGV. CDR3 DNA sequence: TGTGCCAGCAGCTTAGAGGTGGGGTTGCGGGGCTCCTACGAGCAGTACTTC. As protein: CASSLEVGLRGSYEQYF.

CDR3 residues: CASTQGPKTNEKLFF. CDR3 DNA: TGTGCCAGTACACAGGGCCCGAAAACTAATGAAAAACTGTTTTTT. The V gene is TRBV19, the J gene TRBJ1-4; D perhaps matches TRBD1 (6 bases). Trimming took 7 bases from V and 1 from J, leaving 13 bases between them. The CDR3 runs 15 residues. CDR1 is LNHDA, CDR2 SQIVND, per germline (reference sequence).

The chain joins TRBV29-1 to TRBJ1-1, with 7 bases fitting TRBD1. There are 13 residues in the CDR3. Trimming cost V 6 bases and J 1 base; bases outside gene matches: 5. Germline CDR1 and CDR2: SQVTM and ANQGSEA. The CDR3 loop reads CSVEGQPNTEAFF. The CDR3 DNA reads TGCAGCGTGGAGGGACAGCCGAACACTGAAGCTTTCTTT.

Here the CDR3 DNA reads TGTGCCAGCAGCTATAGCGGGGCTGCGCAGTATTTT. This encodes CASSYSGAAQYF. V usage is TRBV7-8 and J usage is TRBJ2-3; 8 positions match TRBD2. Germline V gene sequence: CDR1 SGHVS, CDR2 FQNEAQ. This CDR3 has 12 amino acids. V gave up 4 bases and J gave up 10 bases; unmatched junction bases: 4.

The chain employs TRBV5-1 and TRBJ1-2; D gene unclear. Per the germline V gene, CDR1 is SGHRS and CDR2 is YFSETQ. The V end lost 1 base, the J end lost 8 bases, and 9 bases lay between the germline ends. This CDR3 contains 12 residues. The CDR3 region is CASSLHPGGYTF. CDR3 DNA sequence: TGCGCCAGCAGCTTGCACCCGGGGGGCTACACCTTC.

The genes are TRBV5-1 and TRBJ2-1; D is perhaps TRBD2 (5 bases). The CDR3 runs 15 residues. From germline, CDR1 is SGHRS and CDR2 YFSETQ. The germline V and J ends were trimmed by 2 bases and 2 bases, with 11 bases remaining between them. CDR3 sequence: CASSFLGETYNEQFF. The CDR3 DNA sequence: TGCGCCAGCAGCTTCCTCGGGGAAACCTACAATGAGCAGTTCTTC.

The V call is TRBV7-3, the J call TRBJ2-3; TRBD2 matches at 10 bases. Germline V gene data show CDR1 as SGHTA and CDR2 as FQGTGA. With 0 bases clipped from V and 0 bases from J, the junction kept 3 bases outside the gene matches. This CDR3 is built from 17 residues. The CDR3 protein is CASSLTASGGSTDTQYF. The CDR3 DNA reads as TGTGCCAGCAGCTTAACCGCTAGCGGGGGAAGCACAGATACGCAGTATTTT.